The present entry profiles one T cell receptor beta chain with its context. The CDR3 sequence is 14 residues long. V shed 3 bases and J 5 bases; nucleotides not matched to a gene: 2. Germline lookup yields CDR1 SGHRS and CDR2 YFSETQ. The data stem from a study of CD8 T cells in Susac syndrome. It was with random hexamers that about 0.45 to 1 ug RNA was reverse transcribed. TCRdb analysed the immunoSEQ multiplex PCR reads with MiXCR anew, one entry per CDR3 protein. The profile covers about 400,000 distinct CDR3 sequences, with 85% to 90% appearing a single time and roughly 0.1% taken by the ten largest. CD8+ and CD4+ T cells from blood underwent TCR beta sequencing, which was carried out in a high-throughput format. TEMRA cells were FACS-enriched, with CD8+ and CD4+ T cells isolated negatively.

Sample: CD8+ T cells from PBMCs. The sequence derives from a human donor with multiple sclerosis. The chain uses TRBV5-1 and TRBJ2-7; 13 positions agree with TRBD2. The CDR3 protein is CASSWGTSGDEQYF. CDR3 DNA sequence: TGCGCCAGCAGCTGGGGGACTAGCGGGGACGAGCAGTACTTC.